The T cell receptor (beta chain) described here comes from a study of read filtering for tumor transcriptome and immune sequencing. About the research overall: Transcriptome libraries were built from DNase-treated RNA.

Bone marrow was sampled from every patient at the time of active disease. The library was built from about 400 ng RNA with molecular barcoded adaptors for alpha/delta and beta/gamma chains. TCRdb used MiXCR to reprocess the reads, holding one entry per CDR3 protein. The sample carries fewer than 90,000 distinct CDR3 sequences, about 12% recorded once. Ten or more counts support this clonotype. Its antigen is not known. Study findings and constraints: Sorted CD138-negative bone marrow cells were not purified T cells.

There are 15 residues in the CDR3. V dropped 3 bases and J dropped 7; count of bases not matched to a gene: 7. From germline, CDR1 is LGHDT and CDR2 YNNKEL (reference sequence). The chain has TRBV3-1 and TRBJ2-1; 9 positions agree with TRBD1. Material for sequencing was a population of CD138-negative cells sorted from bone marrow. The TCR sequence derives from a donor at least 40 years old with multiple myeloma. The CDR3 nucleotides read TGTGCCAGCAGCCAGACCGGGACAGGGCCTAATGAGCAGTTCTTC. It translates to CASSQTGTGPNEQFF.